The entry that follows covers one T cell receptor beta chain sequence. It lacks a known antigen. Base-call qualities are not available, and no considerably larger clone is one nucleotide away. In the same sample, other DNA sequences code for this CDR3. The germline V gene yields MNHEY for CDR1 and SVGAGI for CDR2. The CDR3 sequence holds 15 residues, the cysteine and phenylalanine included. CDR3 DNA is the only sequence kept; it has 45 bases, read in frame from the first base. V trim: 6 bases; J trim: 0 bases; unmatched bases: 0. This specimen comes from a study of control samples from healthy donors and cancer patients (dated by TCRdb to about 2020). Libraries were prepared through the immunoSEQ multiplex PCR assay. As stored in TCRdb, this immuneACCESS dataset retains in-frame rearrangements with V and J assigned. A fraction of the clones does not appear; measured against another copy, unresolved V genes explain less than half of the discrepancy, and the remainder lacks a known reason. The sample contains 100,000 to 150,000 clones, approximately 89% of them found a single time. The ten top clones hold just under 3% of the sample.

The clonotype originates from a man in his fifties or sixties in good health. The chain is assembled from TRBV6-5 and TRBJ2-6; 9 central nucleotides agree with TRBD1. What was sequenced was blood. The CDR3 region reads CASRTGGSGANVLTF. The nucleotide sequence reads TGTGCCAGCAGGACAGGGGGCTCTGGGGCCAACGTCCTGACTTTC.